This T cell receptor (beta chain) stems from a study of post-analysis software for immune sequencing data. Study-wide points: In patients, roughly five TRBV segments were more frequent than in controls, with TRBV5-6, TRBV5-1 and TRBV20-1 among them.

The CDR3 contains 15 residues. V was trimmed by 7 bases and J by 4 bases, leaving 19 bases between them. TCR beta cDNA libraries had unique molecular identifiers. Each sample of roughly 0.9 to 11 million input T cells yielded about 500,000 cDNA molecules, so each molecule approximated one T cell. MiXCR was run by TCRdb on the PCR reads, yielding one entry per CDR3 protein. The sample holds 600,000 to 700,000 distinct CDR3 sequences; 55% to 70% are singletons and the top ten take over 9%. Regarding this clonotype: Its cognate antigen is unknown.

This TCR was sampled from a girl aged 2-10 years with multiple sclerosis. The chain combines TRBV12-3 or TRBV12-4 with TRBJ2-5; D may correspond to TRBD1 or TRBD2 (7 bases each). Sequencing was done on a sample of blood. CDR3 DNA sequence: TGTGCCAGCACCTTCGGCGGCAGGGGGGGAGAGACCCAGTACTTC. This encodes CASTFGGRGGETQYF.